This T cell receptor (beta chain) was captured by sequencing in a study of blood T cell repertoires in COVID-19 (dated by TCRdb to 2020 to 2021). Looking at the study overall: Samples from collaborators originated in the United States, Italy and Spain and spanned both the acute and convalescent phases of COVID-19. The material from the prospective study consisted of cDNA or gDNA derived from T cells, B-cell-depleted T cells, or PBMCs. Subjects who had been exposed to COVID-19, were actively infected with it, or had recovered from it provided the deeply sampled blood TCRbeta repertoires that made up the dataset. The repertoires were released in a freely available public database intended as a resource for research on the immune response to SARS-CoV-2. Samples were obtained from the ongoing ImmuneRACE study (first 160 participants) and from 1,254 subjects provided by 6 global collaborators. Nearly every sample came with metadata listing a de-identified subject ID, COVID-19 status, age in years and sex. Where available, HLA class I and class II types were taken from metadata supplied by the sample provider and were not determined by assay-based typing. Study-wide conclusions, independent of this receptor: The amount of clinical and demographic metadata varied by source and participant and was provided uncurated.

On this clone: Its specific antigen is unknown. Per-nucleotide qualities are absent, and no much larger clonotype sits a single base away.

TCRbeta CDR3 regions were amplified from genomic DNA by means of the immunoSEQ Assay, a bias-controlled multiplex PCR. Regarding the original processing steps: The number of nucleated cells in each sample was estimated from the amplification of reference gene primers within the assay. Sequence reads were collapsed and filtered to measure the absolute abundance of every unique TCRbeta CDR3 rearrangement. For each sample, productive Simpson clonality was calculated by taking the square root of Simpson's diversity index across productive rearrangements. Here the immuneACCESS table is served through TCRdb, limited to in-frame sequences with V and J called. Missing clones are a known gap in these copies; in checked studies unresolved V genes cover under half, and the rest lacks a known reason. V, J and clone size were drawn from that table, and D and trimming were deduced from the DNA. For this sample the table gives about 190,000 clones, of which roughly 88% were detected only once. The ten largest clones represent 7.5% to 10% of the sample.

The junction carries 9 bases between V and J, which are trimmed by 3 bases and 6 bases respectively. From its cysteine to its phenylalanine, the CDR3 spans 12 amino acids. Only CDR3 DNA is held: 36 bases, read in frame from base 1. The germline V gene encodes CDR1 MNHEY and CDR2 SMNVEV (reference sequence). Participants in the prospective study were aged 18 to 89 years, lived in 24 United States geographic areas, and enrolled through a virtual design. In the prospective study, participants were assigned to cohorts based on the clinical history participants reported in a screening survey and a study questionnaire. For ImmuneRACE Cohort 3, a participant was defined as recovered based on two consecutive negative NP/OP PCR tests, clearance by a healthcare professional, or resolution of symptoms. Each participant in the prospective study had whole blood, serum and a nasopharyngeal or oropharyngeal swab collected by mobile phlebotomists. Prospective study participants could optionally give additional blood draws and questionnaires over an approximately two-month period. Before DNA extraction, blood samples from the prospective study were shipped at room temperature or frozen.

The receptor was isolated from a woman younger than 45 who had recovered from COVID-19. The rearranged chain carries TRBV27 and TRBJ2-7; matching of 6 bases hints at TRBD1 as the D gene. The sequenced sample was PBMCs or T cells enriched from blood (not recorded which). The sequenced DNA is TGTGCCAGCAGTTTTGCAGGGGTCGAGCAGTACTTC. The translation is CASSFAGVEQYF.